This T cell receptor (beta chain) appears in the sequencing data of a study of spatial heterogeneity in lung cancer. Background on the study: Raw reads contained each unique TCR and UMI combination more than ten times on average.

Sample time point: sample taken at primary tumor resection. In each case, whole RNA from tumor, nontumor lung or frozen PBMC was sequenced unsorted. There were 72 donors, all of them untreated patients with early-stage non-small cell lung cancer. Overall study results and limits: Resection saw ubiquitous expanded tumor TCRs appear in blood more than follow-up did.

A distinct unique molecular identifier was carried by each TCR cDNA molecule. MiXCR was run by TCRdb on the 5' RACE reads, yielding one entry per CDR3 protein. The repertoire consists of approximately 90,000 distinct CDR3 sequences, with approximately 8.6% occurring once and the leading ten covering 6.5% to 8.5%. The CDR3 contains 15 residues. V shed 0 bases, J shed 9 bases, and the junction held 9 bases outside the gene matches. The germline V gene encodes CDR1 DFQATT and CDR2 SNEGSKA (reference sequence). About this clonotype itself: Its antigen is undetermined.

The sample here was PBMCs, taken at surgery. This rearrangement joins TRBV20-1 to TRBJ2-1; TRBD2 matches at 9 bases. This receptor was taken from a male donor with early-stage non-small cell lung cancer. CDR3 sequence (DNA): TGCAGTGCTAGAGATACGCGGGAGGGCCGGGGTGAGCAGTTCTTC. Translating it yields CSARDTREGRGEQFF.